The 6 T cell receptor beta chains below were found in one sample sequenced in a study of molecular identifiers for immune sequencing clone quantification (dated by TCRdb to about 2018). The library relied on PCR. The listed sequencing device is Illumina HiSeq 4000. TCRdb trimmed public reads at Q25 via fastp, called clones via MiXCR and kept in-frame beta chains. Rows are unified per CDR3 protein, each entry keeping the most common DNA and genes. The sample table shows 350,000 or so distinct CDR3 sequences, and around 21% are seen once. 0.81% of the sample lies in the top ten. The sequencing sample was made of naive CD8+ T cells from blood, with Jurkat cell RNA spiked in. The cell subset or site label for this specimen denotes: FACS-sorted CD8+CD4-CCR7+CD45RA+ naive T cells. These receptors were taken from a human donor in good health. Some libraries in this study had Jurkat cell RNA spiked in.

To note about this clonotype: A much larger clone differs from this one at a single base, so this may be a read error. The chain uses TRBV4-3 and TRBJ2-1, with D perhaps assigned TRBD1 or TRBD2 (5 bases each). This CDR3 spans 17 amino acids. The germline CDR1 and CDR2 sequences are LGHNA and YSLEER. The DNA for the CDR3 is TGCGCCAGCAGCCAGGCCGTCCCGGGGCCAATGAGCAATGAGCAGTCCTTC. Its protein product is CASSQAVPGPMSNEQSF.

This clonotype was recorded at least ten times. V gene TRBV29-1 combines with J gene TRBJ2-4, with TRBD2 matching over 9 bases. With V trimmed by 4 bases and J by 8 bases, 6 bases remained unmatched. Germline assignment: CDR1 SQVTM and CDR2 ANQGSEA. The CDR3 length is 13 residues. In DNA, the CDR3 is TGCAGCGTTGTGGGCGGGAGGGCTGACATTCAGTACTTC. Amino acids: CSVVGGRADIQYF.

The chain combines TRBV6-5 with TRBJ2-7; D is uncertain. Germline values: CDR1 MNHEY, CDR2 SVGAGI. The CDR3 totals 15 residues. The germline V and J ends were trimmed by 6 bases and 0 bases, with 15 bases remaining between them. CDR3 in amino acids: CASSTSVTRSYEQYF. Here the CDR3 DNA reads TGTGCCAGCAGCACCTCAGTGACCCGCTCCTACGAGCAGTACTTC.

This clonotype was recorded a few times. The chain links TRBV30 to TRBJ1-4; D may be TRBD1 (5 bases). The CDR3 has 15 amino acids. Germline V gene lookup returns CDR1 GTSNPN and CDR2 SVGIG (reference sequence). The germline V and J ends were trimmed by 5 bases and 1 base, with 14 bases remaining between them. In DNA form, the CDR3 reads TGTGCCTGGGGAGGAAACAGGATAACTAATGAAAAACTGTTTTTT. It is translated as CAWGGNRITNEKLFF. The full variable domain, in which reference TRBV30 and TRBJ1-4 provide the parts outside the CDR3, is SQTIHQWPATLVQPVGSPLSLECTVEGTSNPNLYWYRQAAGRGLQLLFYSVGIGQISSEVPQNLSASRPQDRQFILSSKKLLLSDSGFYLCAWGGNRITNEKLFFGSGTQLSVL.

On this clonotype: Given a much more abundant clone one base away, this may be a read error. V usage is TRBV7-6 and J usage is TRBJ2-7; no firm D call. Germline loops: CDR1 SGHVS, CDR2 FNYEAQ. Trimming took off 4 bases at V and 0 bases at J, with 10 bases between the two ends. The CDR3 runs 14 residues. In DNA, the CDR3 is TGTGCCAGCAGCTCCGTCGACTGCTCCTACGAGCAGTACTTC. Protein product: CASSSVDCSYEQYF.

Note on this clonotype: Given a much more abundant clone one base away, this may be a read error. The V gene is TRBV6-5, the J gene TRBJ1-1; D is possibly TRBD1 (6 bases). Germline V gene data show CDR1 as MNHEY and CDR2 as SVGAGI. CDR3 length: 15 amino acids. The CDR3 loop is CASSFSGHANTEALF. Written as DNA, the CDR3 is TGTGCCAGCAGTTTTTCGGGACACGCGAACACTGAAGCTCTCTTT.